This TCR beta chain was retrieved from a study of multiple sclerosis patients with progressive multifocal leukoencephalopathy. Broader study findings: Most PML patients had lower entropy, suggesting less diverse TRB repertoires. Clones expanded at PML were already present before and during natalizumab. Whether JC virus or general immunocompromise explains the findings remained unclear.

Sequencing used immunoSEQ multiplex PCR; TCRdb keeps in-frame clones, though not all of them. In the table there are some 31,000 clones, 85% to 90% of which are singletons. The sample holds a few counts of this clone. Its antigen is currently unknown. Documented time point: around six months of natalizumab therapy. The CDR3 has 15 residues. The germline V and J ends were trimmed by 2 bases and 4 bases, with 12 bases remaining between them. The V gene's germline CDR1 is SGHDN and CDR2 FVKESK. The source material was PBMCs, sampled from a patient treated with natalizumab. The rearrangement links TRBV14 to TRBJ1-3, with D maybe TRBD1 (6 bases). The receptor's source is a human donor with multiple sclerosis. Written as DNA, the CDR3 is TGTGCCAGCAGCCAATCCACAGGGCACGGAAACACCATATATTTT. Translating gives CASSQSTGHGNTIYF.